In this sample, the clone carrying this T cell receptor (beta chain) turned up a few times. The antigen is undetermined. This entry comes from a study of T-cell memory formation after mild COVID-19. Study background: The two donors had largely donor-specific TCR clusters.

CDR3 length: 15 amino acids. The ends were cut back, 3 bases at V and 9 bases at J, with 17 bases in the middle. The germline V gene has CDR1 KGHDR and CDR2 SFDVKD. A single record per CDR3 protein comes from TCRdb applying MiXCR to the 5' RACE reads. The table shows about 250,000 distinct CDR3 sequences, with approximately 15% occurring only once. Study results and caveats: A second wave expanding day 15 to 37 was CD4+-biased; contracting clones were balanced. CM and EM subsets held most contracting CD4+ clones; EMRA held CD8+ ones.

This clonotype was sampled from an adult woman who had mild COVID-19 (a few samples of this study predate the infection). Cell type and time point are not known. Input material: PBMCs or a T cell subset sorted from them (not recorded which). This chain connects TRBV24-1 to TRBJ1-5, with D possibly TRBD1 on 5 matching bases. The DNA of the CDR3 is TGTGCCACCAGTGATGTCGCAGGGAGCGGGGGGCCCCAGCATTTT. Translated, it gives CATSDVAGSGGPQHF.